The rows below give T cell receptor beta chains drawn from one sample of a study of cytomegalovirus exposure and HLA in healthy donors. TCRdb's copy holds only in-frame clones and misses some; the assay was immunoSEQ multiplex PCR. The profile shows a few hundred thousand clones, approximately 80% of them singletons. The sample was PBMCs. Receptors were obtained from a girl aged 2 to 9 in good health and CMV-seronegative. The CDR3 runs from the conserved cysteine through the conserved F or W. D genes are given only for firm matches. Size values are once, few and many counts, or a class for expanded clones, and some rows have none.

j_call: TRBJ1-1
v_call: TRBV28
clone_size: few
d_call: .
cdr3_nt: TGTGCCAGCAGGGGAATAGCGACGTACACTGAAGCTTTCTTT
cdr3_aa: CASRGIATYTEAFF

j_call: TRBJ1-5
v_call: TRBV7-9
clone_size: .
d_call: TRBD1
cdr3_nt: TGTGCCAGCAGCTTCGGACAGGGGAGTCAGCCCCAGCATTTT
cdr3_aa: CASSFGQGSQPQHF

j_call: TRBJ2-3
v_call: TRBV2
clone_size: .
d_call: TRBD1
cdr3_nt: TGTGCCGGGGACAGGGATGCTTCAGATACGCAGTATTTT
cdr3_aa: CAGDRDASDTQYF

j_call: TRBJ2-7
v_call: TRBV5-1
clone_size: .
d_call: TRBD2
cdr3_nt: TGCGCCAGCAGCAGCCGGGTCGACCCGGGACTAGCAGCCTACGAGCAGTACTTC
cdr3_aa: CASSSRVDPGLAAYEQYF

j_call: TRBJ1-2
v_call: TRBV5-1
clone_size: once
d_call: TRBD1
cdr3_nt: TGCGCCAGCAGCGTAGAACAGGGGGCTTATGGCTACACCTTC
cdr3_aa: CASSVEQGAYGYTF

j_call: TRBJ2-1
v_call: TRBV28
clone_size: once
d_call: TRBD2
cdr3_nt: TGTGCCAGCAGTCACGGACTAGCGGGAGGAATCAATGAGCAGTTCTTC
cdr3_aa: CASSHGLAGGINEQFF

j_call: TRBJ1-1
v_call: TRBV7-6
clone_size: few
d_call: .
cdr3_nt: TGTGCCAGCAGCGACCGGGGGGGGCCGAACACTGAAGCTTTCTTT
cdr3_aa: CASSDRGGPNTEAFF

j_call: TRBJ2-7
v_call: TRBV28
clone_size: .
d_call: TRBD2
cdr3_nt: TGTGCCAGCAGTCTGGTGGCAGGGTGGCGGGAGGCGAGCTCCTACGAGCAGTACTTC
cdr3_aa: CASSLVAGWREASSYEQYF

j_call: TRBJ2-3
v_call: TRBV27
clone_size: .
d_call: TRBD2
cdr3_nt: TGTGCCAGCAGTCCTCCCGGACTAGCGTTAAACACAGATACGCAGTATTTT
cdr3_aa: CASSPPGLALNTDTQYF

j_call: TRBJ2-6
v_call: TRBV7-6
clone_size: .
d_call: .
cdr3_nt: TGTGCCAGCAGCCCGTCCGGGAGCTCTGGGGCCAACGTCCTGACTTTC
cdr3_aa: CASSPSGSSGANVLTF

j_call: TRBJ1-3
v_call: TRBV4-1
clone_size: few
d_call: .
cdr3_nt: TGCGCCAGCAGCCAGCTAATCCACTCTGGAAACACCATATATTTT
cdr3_aa: CASSQLIHSGNTIYF

j_call: TRBJ1-1
v_call: TRBV12-5
clone_size: .
d_call: TRBD1
cdr3_nt: TGTGCTAGTGGGAACCGACAGGGGGCGAACACTGAAGCTTTCTTT
cdr3_aa: CASGNRQGANTEAFF

j_call: TRBJ1-1
v_call: TRBV5-5
clone_size: .
d_call: .
cdr3_nt: TGTGCCAGCAGCTTCGGTCGGGGCACTGAAGCTTTCTTT
cdr3_aa: CASSFGRGTEAFF

j_call: TRBJ1-1
v_call: TRBV9
clone_size: .
d_call: .
cdr3_nt: TGTGCCAGCAGCGTACAGGAACGGACTGAAGCTTTCTTT
cdr3_aa: CASSVQERTEAFF

j_call: TRBJ1-5
v_call: TRBV28
clone_size: .
d_call: TRBD1
cdr3_nt: TGTGCCAGCAGCCAAGGACAGGGGGGACAGCCCCAGCATTTT
cdr3_aa: CASSQGQGGQPQHF

j_call: TRBJ2-1
v_call: TRBV6-6
clone_size: .
d_call: TRBD2
cdr3_nt: TGTGCCAGCAGCAGACTAGCGGGGGGTAGGGATGAGCAGTTCTTC
cdr3_aa: CASSRLAGGRDEQFF

j_call: TRBJ2-7
v_call: TRBV5-1
clone_size: once
d_call: TRBD1
cdr3_nt: TGCGCCAGCCGAACCGGGACAGCGAACTACGAGCAGTACTTC
cdr3_aa: CASRTGTANYEQYF

j_call: TRBJ1-6
v_call: TRBV4-2
clone_size: .
d_call: .
cdr3_nt: TGTGCCAGCAGCCAAGATGGGAAGGGGATCGTCGCCCCCCTCCACTTT
cdr3_aa: CASSQDGKGIVAPLHF

j_call: TRBJ1-1
v_call: TRBV21-1
clone_size: .
d_call: .
cdr3_nt: TGTGCCAGCAGCAAAGCGCTCGGGACAGGGGCCGCGAACACTGAAGCTTTCTTT
cdr3_aa: CASSKALGTGAANTEAFF